The 28 T cell receptor beta chains below come from one sample, sequenced in a study of control samples from healthy donors and cancer patients. Data came from immunoSEQ multiplex PCR; TCRdb stores just in-frame clones and leaves some out. The sample contains about 120,000 clones, about 94% of which appear only once. Sequences were obtained from blood. Receptor source: a man aged 25 to 40 in good health.

The V call is TRBV7-9, the J call TRBJ2-2; D unresolved. Germline V lookup: CDR1 SEHNR, CDR2 FQNEAQ (reference sequence). The CDR3 covers 14 residues. Trimming removed 9 bases from V and 3 bases from J, with 14 bases in between. The CDR3 is CASAFRSDTGELFF. DNA of the CDR3: TGTGCCAGTGCTTTCCGATCGGACACCGGGGAGCTGTTTTTT. Supplemented by reference TRBV7-9 and TRBJ2-2, the full variable domain reads DTGVSQNPRHKITKRGQNVTFRCDPISEHNRLYWYRQTLGQGPEFLTYFQNEAQLEKSRLLSDRFSAERPKGSFSTLEIQRTEQGDSAMYLCASAFRSDTGELFFGEGSRLTVL.

V gene TRBV11-2 combines with J gene TRBJ1-4; D may be TRBD1 (5 bases). The CDR3 has 16 residues. The germline V gene encodes CDR1 SGHAT and CDR2 FQNNGV. With 5 bases removed from V and 3 bases from J, the gap between germline ends came to 16 bases. CDR3 protein: CASSGRGQWANEKLFF. The CDR3 bases are TGTGCCAGCAGCGGGCGAGGACAATGGGCTAATGAAAAACTGTTTTTT.

This chain uses TRBV7-2 with TRBJ2-5, with 11 bases matching TRBD2. Germline-derived CDR1 and CDR2 are SGHTA and FQGNSA. This CDR3 comprises 18 residues. Trimming removed 1 base from V and 5 bases from J; junction bases left unmatched: 12. The DNA of the CDR3 is TGTGCCAGCAGCTTAGGCCTAGCGGGGGGAAGCGACTGGGAGACCCAGTACTTC. Protein sequence: CASSLGLAGGSDWETQYF.

CDR3 sequence reads: CASSLTTSGYNEQFF. CDR3 DNA sequence: TGCGCCAGCAGCTTAACGACTAGCGGGTACAATGAGCAGTTCTTC. V gene TRBV5-1 combines with J gene TRBJ2-1; TRBD2 matches 10 bases. This CDR3 spans 15 amino acids. Germline values: CDR1 SGHRS, CDR2 YFSETQ. With V trimmed by 2 bases and J by 4 bases, 3 bases remained unmatched.

This clone has a handful of counts. The V call is TRBV2, the J call TRBJ1-5, with D maybe TRBD1 (5 bases). The CDR3 is 14 residues long. Trimming left V 6 bases short and J 7 bases short, with 16 bases between. Germline lookup yields CDR1 SNHLY and CDR2 FYNNEI. In nucleotides, the CDR3 is TGTGCCAGCAGCTCCGGGACGACGGGGCAGCCCCAGCATTTT. It specifies CASSSGTTGQPQHF. The whole variable domain, remainder taken from reference TRBV2 and TRBJ1-5, is EPEVTQTPSHQVTQMGQEVILRCVPISNHLYFYWYRQILGQKVEFLVSFYNNEISEKSEIFDDQFSVERPDGSNFTLKIRSTKLEDSAMYFCASSSGTTGQPQHFGDGTRLSIL.

The rearrangement joins TRBV4-2 to TRBJ2-1; 8 nucleotides line up with TRBD2. Germline assignment: CDR1 LGHNA and CDR2 YNFKEQ. Losses at the gene ends were 5 bases for V and 10 bases for J; bases not matched to a gene: 16. CDR3 length equals 16 residues. As DNA, the CDR3 is TGTGCCAGCAGCGACCGGGGACGGGGGGGGCCGCAGGAGCAGTTCTTC. Protein: CASSDRGRGGPQEQFF.

The chain uses TRBV7-9 and TRBJ1-4; D gene unclear. This CDR3 region has 14 residues. V was pared by 4 bases and J by 5 bases, with 11 bases between. Looked up from germline, CDR1 is SEHNR and CDR2 is FQNEAQ (reference sequence). CDR3 DNA: TGTGCCAGCAGCTACGCCATCGAAAATGAAAAACTGTTTTTT. Translation gives CASSYAIENEKLFF.

The rearrangement joins TRBV2 to TRBJ2-3; 10 bases are a match to TRBD2. CDR3 length: 19 amino acids. The germline V gene encodes CDR1 SNHLY and CDR2 FYNNEI. Germline trimming cut 7 bases from V and 0 bases from J; bases unmatched to any gene: 16. The CDR3 nucleotides read TGTGCCAGCAAGGAGAGTAGCGGGGGGTTTCAAACTAGCACAGATACGCAGTATTTT. This codes for CASKESSGGFQTSTDTQYF.

J is TRBJ2-1 and V is TRBV28; TRBD2 aligns across 10 bases. The CDR3 has 16 residues. CDR1 MDHEN and CDR2 SYDVKM come from the germline V gene. Germline trimming cut 3 bases from V and 5 bases from J; bases unmatched to any gene: 7. CDR3: CASSFLLAGADNEQFF. DNA of the CDR3: TGTGCCAGCAGTTTTTTGCTAGCGGGGGCAGACAATGAGCAGTTCTTC. The variable domain in full, completed from reference TRBV28 and TRBJ2-1, reads DVKVTQSSRYLVKRTGEKVFLECVQDMDHENMFWYRQDPGLGLRLIYFSYDVKMKEKGDIPEGYSVSREKKERFSLILESASTNQTSMYLCASSFLLAGADNEQFFGPGTRLTVL.

The V call is TRBV27, the J call TRBJ2-1; tentatively, D is TRBD1 or TRBD2 (5 bases each). Between the trimmed V and J ends, which lost 5 bases and 6 bases, there was a span of 14 bases. CDR1 is MNHEY and CDR2 is SMNVEV in the germline V gene (reference sequence). The CDR3 consists of 14 residues. For the CDR3, the DNA is TGTGCCAGCAGTCTCGCGGTTGGGGGCAATGAGCAGTTCTTC. This translates into CASSLAVGGNEQFF.

Concerning this clone: Its ends do not fully match the called genes, so a read error is possible. The chain joins TRBV10-1 to TRBJ2-7; the D call may be TRBD1 or TRBD2 (7 bases each). The CDR3 is 13 residues long. CDR1 and CDR2 from the germline V gene are WNHNN and SYGVQD (reference sequence). The CDR3 protein is CASRGDREGEQHF. The CDR3 nucleotides read TGCGCCAGCCGGGGGGACAGAGAAGGCGAGCAGCACTTC.

This CDR3 is CASRTTGKHGYTF. DNA for the CDR3: TGTGCCAGCAGAACCACGGGGAAGCACGGCTACACCTTC. The rearrangement uses TRBV6-5 and TRBJ1-2; no reliable D call. This CDR3 has 13 residues. Germline assignment: CDR1 MNHEY and CDR2 SVGAGI. V lost 6 bases, J lost 8 bases, and 16 bases lay in between.

The chain employs TRBV10-3 and TRBJ2-1, with D perhaps TRBD1 or TRBD2 (5 bases each). The CDR3 extends over 15 amino acids. Germline loops: CDR1 ENHRY, CDR2 SYGVKD. Trimming pared 4 bases from V and 4 bases from J, leaving 14 bases between. The CDR3 DNA follows: TGTGCCATCAGTGCCCCCGGGACCCCTTACAATGAGCAGTTCTTC. Amino acids: CAISAPGTPYNEQFF.

The chain recombines TRBV5-6 with TRBJ1-5; D is ambiguous. V was shortened by 3 bases and J by 12 bases, with 16 bases between the two germline ends. The length of the CDR3 is 13 residues. Per the germline V gene, CDR1 is SGHDT and CDR2 is YYEEEE. The CDR3 coding sequence is TGTGCCAGCAGCTCCATCGGGGTTACGGTCCAGCATTTT. Its protein is CASSSIGVTVQHF.

The V gene is TRBV29-1, the J gene TRBJ2-1; possible D gene TRBD2, 7 bases. The germline V gene has CDR1 SQVTM and CDR2 ANQGSEA. The CDR3 spans 13 residues. The ends were cut back, 8 bases at V and 1 base at J, with 12 bases in the middle. The CDR3 sequence: CSSRGGSYNEQFF. Written as DNA, the CDR3 is TGCAGCTCAAGGGGGGGGTCCTACAATGAGCAGTTCTTC.

This clone was seen a few times. This chain uses TRBV25-1 with TRBJ2-3; D is uncertain. The germline gives CDR1 MGHDK, CDR2 SYGVNS. CDR3 size: 13 residues. The germline V and J ends were trimmed by 3 bases and 4 bases, with 8 bases remaining between them. Written as DNA, the CDR3 is TGTGCCAGCAGTGACCCCTACGCAGATACGCAGTATTTT. It yields the protein CASSDPYADTQYF.

The chain combines TRBV27 with TRBJ1-2, with D possibly TRBD1 on 6 matching bases. CDR3 size: 15 residues. The germline V gene has CDR1 MNHEY and CDR2 SMNVEV (reference sequence). V was pared by 3 bases and J by 2 bases, with 13 bases between. CDR3 region: CASSFLGGVNYGYTF. CDR3 nucleotides: TGTGCCAGCAGTTTTTTAGGGGGAGTCAACTATGGCTACACCTTC.

This clone was counted once. The V gene is TRBV4-2, the J gene TRBJ1-2; no clear D. Trimming stripped 0 bases from V and 5 bases from J, with 13 bases between. Germline-derived CDR1 and CDR2 are LGHNA and YNFKEQ. The CDR3 covers 15 residues. This CDR3 is CASSQDLRARYGYTF. The CDR3 DNA reads as TGTGCCAGCAGCCAAGATCTGAGGGCTCGGTATGGCTACACCTTC.

V gene TRBV24-1 combines with J gene TRBJ2-7; D is perhaps TRBD1 (6 bases). V was cut by 7 bases and J by 1 base, with 10 bases left in between. Germline CDR1 and CDR2: KGHDR and SFDVKD. The CDR3 totals 13 residues. The CDR3: CATSQGGSYEQYF. The DNA of the CDR3 is TGTGCCACCAGCCAAGGGGGATCCTACGAGCAGTACTTC.

The J gene is TRBJ1-2, the V gene TRBV6-6; 12 bases agree with TRBD1. Trimming at V came to 6 bases and at J to 8 bases, leaving 7 bases not matched to a gene. This CDR3 has 14 amino acids. The germline V gene has CDR1 MNHNY and CDR2 SVGAGI (reference sequence). CDR3 sequence: CASRAGTGGQGYTF. The CDR3 bases are TGTGCCAGCAGAGCCGGGACAGGGGGCCAGGGCTACACCTTC.

The chain couples TRBV2 to TRBJ2-3; D is ambiguous. The V and J ends lost 1 base and 8 bases respectively, with 4 bases between them. The CDR3 is 11 amino acids. The germline V gene has CDR1 SNHLY and CDR2 FYNNEI. The CDR3 DNA reads TGTGCCAGCAGTGAAGGAGGTACGCAGTATTTT. This codes for CASSEGGTQYF.

This clone was counted once. This chain uses TRBV25-1 with TRBJ2-3; tentative D call: TRBD2 (5 bases). Germline V gene sequence: CDR1 MGHDK, CDR2 SYGVNS. The V gene lost 2 bases and the J gene lost 6 bases, with 12 bases spanning the gap. This CDR3 comprises 14 residues. The CDR3 region is CASSEEARGDTQYF. In nucleotides, the CDR3 is TGTGCCAGCAGTGAAGAGGCCCGCGGGGATACGCAGTATTTT.

The chain couples TRBV5-1 to TRBJ1-6, with D tentatively TRBD1 (5 bases). The CDR3 runs 12 residues. The germline V gene has CDR1 SGHRS and CDR2 YFSETQ. Trimming removed 5 bases at V and 10 bases at J, with 10 bases between. The CDR3 protein is CASRQAGSPLHF. The CDR3 DNA is TGCGCCAGCAGACAGGCCGGCTCACCCCTCCACTTT.

The chain joins TRBV27 to TRBJ2-1, with unresolved D. This CDR3 is built from 11 residues. The germline CDR1 and CDR2 sequences are MNHEY and SMNVEV (reference sequence). Trimming took off 6 bases at V and 8 bases at J, with 8 bases between the two ends. CDR3 in DNA: TGTGCCAGCAGCCTTTACCATGAGCAGTTCTTC. Its protein product is CASSLYHEQFF.

The chain's CDR3 is CASSSRQAEEQFF. In nucleotides, the CDR3 is TGTGCCAGCAGTTCCCGACAGGCGGAAGAGCAGTTCTTC. The gene calls are TRBV6-5 and TRBJ2-1; tentative D call: TRBD1 (6 bases). This CDR3 has 13 residues. V gave up 4 bases and J gave up 10 bases, with 14 bases separating them. Looked up from germline, CDR1 is MNHEY and CDR2 is SVGAGI.

This clone was counted a single time. The rearrangement uses TRBV7-3 and TRBJ2-2; D is unclear. The CDR3 sequence is 15 residues long. Germline CDR1 is SGHTA and CDR2 is FQGTGA. V was clipped by 5 bases and J by 3 bases, with 13 bases between them. The CDR3 region is CASSASTSYTGELFF. DNA of the CDR3: TGTGCCAGCAGCGCCTCGACTTCTTACACCGGGGAGCTGTTTTTT. The entire variable domain, with the rest obtained from reference TRBV7-3 and TRBJ2-2, is as follows: GAGVSQTPSNKVTEKGKYVELRCDPISGHTALYWYRQSLGQGPEFLIYFQGTGAADDSGLPNDRFFAVRPEGSVSTLKIQRTERGDSAVYLCASSASTSYTGELFFGEGSRLTVL.

The chain is built from TRBV27 and TRBJ2-3; D is possibly TRBD1 or TRBD2 (6 bases each). Trimming removed 2 bases at V and 5 bases at J, with 14 bases between. Germline CDR1 and CDR2: MNHEY and SMNVEV (reference sequence). The CDR3 spans 15 residues. The CDR3 protein is CASSLRGVEGDTQYF. DNA of the CDR3: TGTGCCAGCAGTTTAAGGGGGGTCGAGGGAGATACGCAGTATTTT.

V is TRBV19 and J is TRBJ1-1; 7 bases are a match to TRBD1. CDR1 and CDR2 (germline): LNHDA, SQIVND (reference sequence). CDR3 length equals 14 residues. J lost 5 bases, V lost 2 bases, and 5 bases had no gene match. The CDR3 loop reads CASSIRQGGTEAFF. The CDR3 DNA sequence: TGTGCCAGTAGTATAAGACAGGGCGGGACTGAAGCTTTCTTT. Based on the CDR3 plus reference TRBV19 and TRBJ1-1, the full variable domain is DGGITQSPKYLFRKEGQNVTLSCEQNLNHDAMYWYRQDPGQGLRLIYYSQIVNDFQKGDIAEGYSVSREKKESFPLTVTSAQKNPTAFYLCASSIRQGGTEAFFGQGTRLTVV.